The 2 T cell receptor beta chains in this list originate from one sample, sequenced in a study of identical twins. TCRdb reprocessed the 5' RACE reads via MiXCR and lists one record per CDR3 protein. The table shows about 890,000 distinct CDR3 sequences, with roughly an eighth occurring only once. These same records also appear under a second study, on yellow fever vaccine responses in identical twins.

The sequencing sample was made of PBMCs. The receptors come from a woman between 18 and 29 years old in good health.

This sequence joins TRBV5-5 and TRBJ1-1, with 7 bases matching TRBD1. Trimming cost V 3 bases and J 1 base; bases outside gene matches: 6. Germline V CDR1 and CDR2: SGHKS, YYEKEE (reference sequence). The CDR3 is 15 amino acids. CDR3 DNA sequence: TGTGCCAGCAGCTCGCGACAGGGTGAGAACACTGAAGCTTTCTTT. It specifies CASSSRQGENTEAFF.

As regards this clonotype: A clone one base away is much larger, so this may be a read error. The chain has TRBV20-1 and TRBJ2-1, with 16 bases that match TRBD2. This CDR3 is built from 17 residues. Germline V gene data show CDR1 as DFQATT and CDR2 as SNEGSKA (reference sequence). Written as DNA, the CDR3 is TGCTGTGCTAGAGATTGGGGGACTAGCGGGAGGGGTAATGAGCAGTTCTTC. Translated: CCARDWGTSGRGNEQFF.